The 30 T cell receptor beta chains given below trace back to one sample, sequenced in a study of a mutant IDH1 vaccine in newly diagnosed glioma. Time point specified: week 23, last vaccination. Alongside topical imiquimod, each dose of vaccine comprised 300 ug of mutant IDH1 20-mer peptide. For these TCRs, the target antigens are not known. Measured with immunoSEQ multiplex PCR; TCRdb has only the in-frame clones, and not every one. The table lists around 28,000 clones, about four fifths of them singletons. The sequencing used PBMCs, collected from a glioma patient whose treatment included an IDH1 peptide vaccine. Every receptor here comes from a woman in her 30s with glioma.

The chain's CDR3 is CATSTRQGEQYF. The CDR3 DNA sequence: TGTGCCACCAGCACGAGACAGGGGGAGCAGTACTTC. The chain employs TRBV15 and TRBJ2-7, with 8 bases aligning to TRBD1. The CDR3 loop spans 12 amino acids. Per germline, CDR1 LNHNV and CDR2 YYDKDF (reference sequence). After removal of 4 bases from V and 7 bases from J, the junction contained 3 bases not matched to a gene.

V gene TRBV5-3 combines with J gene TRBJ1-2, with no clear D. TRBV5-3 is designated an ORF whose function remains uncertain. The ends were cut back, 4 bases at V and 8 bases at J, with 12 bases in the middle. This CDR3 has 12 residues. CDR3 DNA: TGTGCCAGAAGCCCGGCTTTCCGCGGCTACACCTTC. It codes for CARSPAFRGYTF.

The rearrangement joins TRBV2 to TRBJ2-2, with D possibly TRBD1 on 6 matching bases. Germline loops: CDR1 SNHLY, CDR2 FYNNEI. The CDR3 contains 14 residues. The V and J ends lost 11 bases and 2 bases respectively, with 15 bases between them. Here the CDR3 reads CAGLGQINTGELFF. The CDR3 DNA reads TGTGCCGGGCTGGGACAAATAAACACCGGGGAGCTGTTTTTT. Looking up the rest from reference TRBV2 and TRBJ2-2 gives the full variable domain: EPEVTQTPSHQVTQMGQEVILRCVPISNHLYFYWYRQILGQKVEFLVSFYNNEISEKSEIFDDQFSVERPDGSNFTLKIRSTKLEDSAMYFCAGLGQINTGELFFGEGSRLTVL.

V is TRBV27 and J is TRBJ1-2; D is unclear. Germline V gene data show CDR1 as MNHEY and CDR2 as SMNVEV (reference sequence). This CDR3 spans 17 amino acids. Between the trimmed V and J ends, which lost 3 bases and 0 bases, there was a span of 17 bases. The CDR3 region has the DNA TGTGCCAGCAGTTTGCAGGAATCTTACCGAGCTAACTATGGCTACACCTTC. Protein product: CASSLQESYRANYGYTF.

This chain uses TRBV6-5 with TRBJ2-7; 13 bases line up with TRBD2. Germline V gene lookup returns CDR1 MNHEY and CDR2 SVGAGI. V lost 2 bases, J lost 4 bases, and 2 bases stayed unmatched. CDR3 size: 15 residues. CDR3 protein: CASSYLGLAGYEQYF. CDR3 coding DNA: TGTGCCAGCAGTTACCTGGGACTAGCGGGGTACGAGCAGTACTTC.

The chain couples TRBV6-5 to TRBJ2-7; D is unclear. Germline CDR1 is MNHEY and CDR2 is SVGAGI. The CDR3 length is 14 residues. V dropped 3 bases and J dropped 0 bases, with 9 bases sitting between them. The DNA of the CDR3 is TGTGCCAGCAGTTATATGGCCAGCTCCTACGAGCAGTACTTC. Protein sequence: CASSYMASSYEQYF.

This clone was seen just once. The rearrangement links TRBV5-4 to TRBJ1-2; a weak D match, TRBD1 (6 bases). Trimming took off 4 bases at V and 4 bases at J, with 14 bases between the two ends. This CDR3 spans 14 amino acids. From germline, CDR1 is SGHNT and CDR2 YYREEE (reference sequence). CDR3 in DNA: TGTGCCAGCAGCCCGATCCGAGGGGGCTATGGCTACACCTTC. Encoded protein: CASSPIRGGYGYTF.

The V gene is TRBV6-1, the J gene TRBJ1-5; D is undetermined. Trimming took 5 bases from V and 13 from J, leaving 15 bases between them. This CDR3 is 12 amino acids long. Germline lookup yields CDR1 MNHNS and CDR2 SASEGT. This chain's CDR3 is CASSRSRLIQHF. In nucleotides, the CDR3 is TGTGCCAGCAGTCGCAGTCGCTTAATTCAGCATTTT.

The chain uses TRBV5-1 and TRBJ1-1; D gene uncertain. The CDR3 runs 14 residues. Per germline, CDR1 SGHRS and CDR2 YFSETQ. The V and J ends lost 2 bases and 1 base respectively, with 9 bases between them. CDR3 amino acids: CASSLGGKNTEAFF. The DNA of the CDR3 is TGCGCCAGCAGCTTAGGCGGGAAGAACACTGAAGCTTTCTTT.

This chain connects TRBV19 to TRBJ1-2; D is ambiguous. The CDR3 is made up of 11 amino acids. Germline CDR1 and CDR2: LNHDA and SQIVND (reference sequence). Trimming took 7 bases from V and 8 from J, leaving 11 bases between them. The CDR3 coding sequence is TGTGCCAGTATGAGACGCGGCGGCTACACCTTC. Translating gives CASMRRGGYTF. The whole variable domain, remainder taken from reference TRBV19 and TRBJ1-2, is DGGITQSPKYLFRKEGQNVTLSCEQNLNHDAMYWYRQDPGQGLRLIYYSQIVNDFQKGDIAEGYSVSREKKESFPLTVTSAQKNPTAFYLCASMRRGGYTFGSGTRLTVV.

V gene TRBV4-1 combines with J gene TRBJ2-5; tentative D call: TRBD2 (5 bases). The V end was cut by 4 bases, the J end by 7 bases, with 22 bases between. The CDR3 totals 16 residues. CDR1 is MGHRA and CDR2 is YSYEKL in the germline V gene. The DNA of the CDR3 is TGCGCCAGCAGCCGTCCGGGTGCGGGCCTAATAGGGACCCAGTACTTC. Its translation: CASSRPGAGLIGTQYF.

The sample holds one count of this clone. The CDR3: CASHPSGGSTPLHF. In DNA, the CDR3 is TGTGCCAGCCACCCCTCCGGCGGTTCGACACCCCTCCACTTT. This chain connects TRBV19 to TRBJ1-6; the D is unclear. This CDR3 is built from 14 residues. V was cut by 9 bases and J by 11 bases, with 20 bases left in between. CDR1 is LNHDA, CDR2 SQIVND, per germline (reference sequence).

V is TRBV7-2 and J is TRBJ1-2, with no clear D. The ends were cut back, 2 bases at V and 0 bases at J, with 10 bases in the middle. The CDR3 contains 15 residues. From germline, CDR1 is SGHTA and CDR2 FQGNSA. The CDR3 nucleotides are TGTGCCAGCAGCTTACTCCAGAAGACTAACTATGGCTACACCTTC. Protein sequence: CASSLLQKTNYGYTF.

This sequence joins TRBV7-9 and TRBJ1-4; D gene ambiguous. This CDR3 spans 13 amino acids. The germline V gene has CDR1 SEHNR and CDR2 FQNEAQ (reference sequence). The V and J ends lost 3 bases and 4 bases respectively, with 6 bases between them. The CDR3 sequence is CASSLQVNEKLFF. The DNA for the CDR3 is TGTGCCAGCAGCTTGCAGGTTAATGAAAAACTGTTTTTT.

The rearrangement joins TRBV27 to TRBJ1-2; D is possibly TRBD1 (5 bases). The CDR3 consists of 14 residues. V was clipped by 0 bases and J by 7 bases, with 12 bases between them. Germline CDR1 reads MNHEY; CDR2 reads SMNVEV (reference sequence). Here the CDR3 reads CASSLSGVAGGYTF. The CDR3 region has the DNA TGTGCCAGCAGTTTATCGGGGGTGGCCGGTGGCTACACCTTC.

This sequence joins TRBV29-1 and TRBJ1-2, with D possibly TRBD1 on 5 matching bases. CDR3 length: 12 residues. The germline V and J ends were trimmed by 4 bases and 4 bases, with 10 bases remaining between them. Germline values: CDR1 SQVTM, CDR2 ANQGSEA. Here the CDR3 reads CSVVRGGYGYTF. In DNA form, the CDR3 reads TGCAGCGTTGTAAGGGGCGGCTATGGCTACACCTTC.

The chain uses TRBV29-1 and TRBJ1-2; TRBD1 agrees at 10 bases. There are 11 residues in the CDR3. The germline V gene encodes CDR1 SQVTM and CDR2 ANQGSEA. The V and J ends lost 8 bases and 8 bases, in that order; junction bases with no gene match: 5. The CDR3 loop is CSIGTGDGYTF. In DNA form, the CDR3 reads TGCAGCATCGGGACAGGGGACGGCTACACCTTC. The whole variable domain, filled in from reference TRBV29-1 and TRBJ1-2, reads SAVISQKPSRDICQRGTSLTIQCQVDSQVTMMFWYRQQPGQSLTLIATANQGSEATYESGFVIDKFPISRPNLTFSTLTVSNMSPEDSSIYLCSIGTGDGYTFGSGTRLTVV.

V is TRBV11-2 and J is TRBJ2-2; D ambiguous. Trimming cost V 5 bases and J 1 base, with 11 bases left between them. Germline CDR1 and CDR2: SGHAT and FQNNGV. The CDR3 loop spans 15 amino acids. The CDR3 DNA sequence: TGTGCCAGCAGCAAAAGGTCAGGGAACACCGGGGAGCTGTTTTTT. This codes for CASSKRSGNTGELFF.

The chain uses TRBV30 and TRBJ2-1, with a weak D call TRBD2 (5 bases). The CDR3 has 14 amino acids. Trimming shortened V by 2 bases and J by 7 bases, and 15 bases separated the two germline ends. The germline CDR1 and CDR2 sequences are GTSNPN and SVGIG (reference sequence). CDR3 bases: TGTGCCTGGAGTTTCGGGGTCCGAAGGAATGAGCAGTTCTTC. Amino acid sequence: CAWSFGVRRNEQFF.

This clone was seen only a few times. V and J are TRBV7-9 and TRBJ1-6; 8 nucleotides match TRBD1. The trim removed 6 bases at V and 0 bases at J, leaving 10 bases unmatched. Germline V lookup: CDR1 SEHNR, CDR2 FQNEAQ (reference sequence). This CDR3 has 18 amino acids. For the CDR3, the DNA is TGTGCCAGCAGTGTCGGACAGGGACAGAGCTCCTATAATTCACCCCTCCACTTT. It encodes CASSVGQGQSSYNSPLHF.

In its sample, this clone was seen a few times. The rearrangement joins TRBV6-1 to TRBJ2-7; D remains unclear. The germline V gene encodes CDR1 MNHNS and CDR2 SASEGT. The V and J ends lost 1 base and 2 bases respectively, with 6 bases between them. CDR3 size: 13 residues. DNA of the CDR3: TGTGCCAGCAGTGAAGGGCAGGCCTACGAGCAGTACTTC. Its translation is CASSEGQAYEQYF.

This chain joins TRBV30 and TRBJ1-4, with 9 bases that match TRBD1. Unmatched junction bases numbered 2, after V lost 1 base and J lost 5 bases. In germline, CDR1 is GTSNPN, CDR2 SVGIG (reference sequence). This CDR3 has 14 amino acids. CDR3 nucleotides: TGTGCCTGGAGTGCGGACAGGGGCAATGAAAAACTGTTTTTT. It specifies CAWSADRGNEKLFF. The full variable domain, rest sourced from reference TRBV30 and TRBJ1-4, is SQTIHQWPATLVQPVGSPLSLECTVEGTSNPNLYWYRQAAGRGLQLLFYSVGIGQISSEVPQNLSASRPQDRQFILSSKKLLLSDSGFYLCAWSADRGNEKLFFGSGTQLSVL.

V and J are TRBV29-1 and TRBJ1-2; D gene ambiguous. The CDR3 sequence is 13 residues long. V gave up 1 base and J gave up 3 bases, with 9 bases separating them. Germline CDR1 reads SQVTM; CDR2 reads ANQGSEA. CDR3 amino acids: CSVEVGVDYGYTF. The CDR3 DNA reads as TGCAGCGTTGAAGTGGGAGTTGACTATGGCTACACCTTC.

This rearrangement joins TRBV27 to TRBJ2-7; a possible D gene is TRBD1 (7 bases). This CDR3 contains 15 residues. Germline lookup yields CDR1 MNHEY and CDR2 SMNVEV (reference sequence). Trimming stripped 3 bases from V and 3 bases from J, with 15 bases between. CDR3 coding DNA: TGTGCCAGCAGTTTGGCGACAGGGAGGATCTACGAGCAGTACTTC. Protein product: CASSLATGRIYEQYF.

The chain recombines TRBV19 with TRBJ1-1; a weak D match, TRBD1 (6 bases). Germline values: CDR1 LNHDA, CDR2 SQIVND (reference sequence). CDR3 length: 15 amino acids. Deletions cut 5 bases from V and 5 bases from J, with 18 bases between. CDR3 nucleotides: TGTGCCAGTAGTCACCGTAAGGACAGATATACTGAAGCTTTCTTT. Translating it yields CASSHRKDRYTEAFF.

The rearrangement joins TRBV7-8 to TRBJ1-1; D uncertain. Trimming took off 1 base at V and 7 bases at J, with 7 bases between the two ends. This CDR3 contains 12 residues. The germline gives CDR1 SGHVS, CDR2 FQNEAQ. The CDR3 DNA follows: TGTGCCAGCAGCTTAGTATTTGGTGAAGCTTTCTTT. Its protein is CASSLVFGEAFF.

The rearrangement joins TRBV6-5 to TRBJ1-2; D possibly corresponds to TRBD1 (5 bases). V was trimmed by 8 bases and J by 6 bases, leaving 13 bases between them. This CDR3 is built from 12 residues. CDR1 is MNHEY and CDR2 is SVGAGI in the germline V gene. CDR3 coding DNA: TGTGCCAGCTATGGGGGGGTTAATGGCTACACCTTC. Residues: CASYGGVNGYTF.

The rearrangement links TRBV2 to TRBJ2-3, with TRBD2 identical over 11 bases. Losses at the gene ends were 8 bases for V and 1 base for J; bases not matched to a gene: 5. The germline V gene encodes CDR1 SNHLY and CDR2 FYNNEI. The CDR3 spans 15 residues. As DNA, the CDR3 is TGTGCCAGCGGCCTAGCGGGGGGACGCACAGATACGCAGTATTTT. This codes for CASGLAGGRTDTQYF.

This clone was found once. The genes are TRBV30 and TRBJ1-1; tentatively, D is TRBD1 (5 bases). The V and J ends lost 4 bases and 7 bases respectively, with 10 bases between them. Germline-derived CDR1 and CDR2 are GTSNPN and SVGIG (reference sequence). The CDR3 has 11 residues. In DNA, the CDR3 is TGTGCCTGGACCCCGGGGGTTGAAGCTTTCTTT. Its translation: CAWTPGVEAFF. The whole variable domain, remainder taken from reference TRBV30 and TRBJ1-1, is SQTIHQWPATLVQPVGSPLSLECTVEGTSNPNLYWYRQAAGRGLQLLFYSVGIGQISSEVPQNLSASRPQDRQFILSSKKLLLSDSGFYLCAWTPGVEAFFGQGTRLTVV.

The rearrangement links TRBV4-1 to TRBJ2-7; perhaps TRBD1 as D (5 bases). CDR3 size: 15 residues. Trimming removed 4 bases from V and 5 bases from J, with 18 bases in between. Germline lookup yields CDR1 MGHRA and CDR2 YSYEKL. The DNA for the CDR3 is TGCGCCAGCAGCCGAATCGCAGGGTCTTTCGACGAGCAGTACTTC. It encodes CASSRIAGSFDEQYF.